The next 7 T cell receptor beta chains were all read from a single sample in a study of blood T cell repertoires in COVID-19. Profiled with immunoSEQ multiplex PCR; TCRdb holds only in-frame clones, not every one. The sample shows about 240,000 clones, roughly 91% of them seen only once. Material for sequencing was peripheral blood. The receptors derive from a man younger than 40 with COVID-19, enrolled during active disease.

The gene calls are TRBV27 and TRBJ2-7; a weak D match, TRBD2 (7 bases). V was cut by 2 bases and J by 0 bases, with 11 bases left in between. Germline V gene lookup returns CDR1 MNHEY and CDR2 SMNVEV (reference sequence). This CDR3 is built from 15 residues. CDR3 nucleotide sequence: TGTGCCAGCAGTTTAGGGGGGGGCCACTCCTACGAGCAGTACTTC. Translated: CASSLGGGHSYEQYF.

The chain uses TRBV2 and TRBJ2-3, with TRBD2 as a possible D gene (6 bases). The V and J ends lost 5 bases and 6 bases respectively, with 15 bases between them. The germline CDR1 and CDR2 sequences are SNHLY and FYNNEI. This CDR3 comprises 14 residues. The CDR3 nucleotides read TGTGCCAGCAGTCCTAGGACTAAACACGATACGCAGTATTTT. This gives the protein CASSPRTKHDTQYF.

The chain is built from TRBV2 and TRBJ1-2; D unclear. Trimming removed 7 bases at V and 1 base at J, with 10 bases between. Looked up from germline, CDR1 is SNHLY and CDR2 is FYNNEI. This CDR3 comprises 13 residues. CDR3 loop: CASIGPVNYGYTF. In DNA, the CDR3 is TGTGCCAGCATTGGCCCTGTTAACTATGGCTACACCTTC.

CDR3 nucleotide sequence: TGTGCCAGCAGCTTAGGGACAGGAAACACAGATACGCAGTATTTT. Amino acids: CASSLGTGNTDTQYF. This chain links TRBV7-9 with TRBJ2-3; 7 bases line up with TRBD1. This CDR3 spans 15 amino acids. Per germline, CDR1 SEHNR and CDR2 FQNEAQ (reference sequence). The V and J ends lost 1 base and 2 bases, in that order; junction bases with no gene match: 3.

The chain carries TRBV7-7 and TRBJ1-4; TRBD1 matches at 10 bases. J gave up 3 bases and V 5 bases, and 3 bases lay outside the gene matches. Per germline, CDR1 SSHAT and CDR2 FNYEAQ (reference sequence). The CDR3 loop spans 15 amino acids. The CDR3 DNA reads TGTGCCAGCAGCACTGGGACAGGGGCTAATGAAAAACTGTTTTTT. Its translation is CASSTGTGANEKLFF.

V is TRBV6-1 and J is TRBJ1-6; a possible D gene is TRBD1 (5 bases). CDR1 is MNHNS and CDR2 is SASEGT in the germline V gene. The V gene lost 4 bases and the J gene lost 8 bases, with 18 bases spanning the gap. The CDR3 spans 16 residues. The CDR3 here is CASSGGAGRTHSPLHF. Written as DNA, the CDR3 is TGTGCCAGCAGTGGCGGGGCGGGCCGGACCCATTCACCCCTCCACTTT.

The rearrangement joins TRBV12-3 or TRBV12-4 to TRBJ1-3; D not certain. Trimming took off 4 bases at V and 5 bases at J, with 6 bases between the two ends. The CDR3 spans 12 residues. In DNA, the CDR3 is TGTGCCAGCAGTTCTGTCCGAAACACCATATATTTT. It codes for CASSSVRNTIYF.